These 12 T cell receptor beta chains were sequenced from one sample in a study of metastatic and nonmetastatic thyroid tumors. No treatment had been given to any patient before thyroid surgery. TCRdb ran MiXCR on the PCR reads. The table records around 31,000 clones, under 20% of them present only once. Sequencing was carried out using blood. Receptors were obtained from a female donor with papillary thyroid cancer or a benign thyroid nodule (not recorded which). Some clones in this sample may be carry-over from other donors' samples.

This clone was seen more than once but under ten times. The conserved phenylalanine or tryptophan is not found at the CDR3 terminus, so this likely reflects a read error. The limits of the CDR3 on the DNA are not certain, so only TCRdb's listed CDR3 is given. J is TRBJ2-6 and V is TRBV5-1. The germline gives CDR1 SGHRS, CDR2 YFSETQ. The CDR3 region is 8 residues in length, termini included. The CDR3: CASSLALS.

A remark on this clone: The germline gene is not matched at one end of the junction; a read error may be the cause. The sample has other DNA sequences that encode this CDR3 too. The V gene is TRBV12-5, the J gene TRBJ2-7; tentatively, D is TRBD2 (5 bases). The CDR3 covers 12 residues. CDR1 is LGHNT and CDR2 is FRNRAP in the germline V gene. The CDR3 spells CASGLEGGEQYF. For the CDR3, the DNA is TGTGCTAGTGGTTTGGAAGGTGGGGAGCAATACTTC.

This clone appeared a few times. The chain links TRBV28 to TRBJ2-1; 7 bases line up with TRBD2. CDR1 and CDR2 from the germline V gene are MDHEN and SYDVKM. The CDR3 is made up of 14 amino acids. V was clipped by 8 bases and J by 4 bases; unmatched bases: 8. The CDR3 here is CASRREDPYNEQFF. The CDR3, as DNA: TGTGCCAGCCGTCGGGAGGACCCTTACAATGAGCAGTTCTTC.

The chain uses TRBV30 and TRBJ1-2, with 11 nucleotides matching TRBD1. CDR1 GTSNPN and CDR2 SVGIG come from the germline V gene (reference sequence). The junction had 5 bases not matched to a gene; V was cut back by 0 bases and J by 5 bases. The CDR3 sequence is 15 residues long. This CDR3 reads CAWSVWGDRGYGYTF. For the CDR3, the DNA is TGTGCCTGGAGTGTGTGGGGGGACAGGGGGTATGGCTACACCTTC.

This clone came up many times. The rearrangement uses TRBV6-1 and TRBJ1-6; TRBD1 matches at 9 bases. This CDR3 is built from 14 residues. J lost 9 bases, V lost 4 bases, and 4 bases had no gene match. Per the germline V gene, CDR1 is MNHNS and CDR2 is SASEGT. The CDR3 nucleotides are TGTGCCAGCAGTGTGGGACAGGGATTTTCACCCCTCCACTTT. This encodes CASSVGQGFSPLHF.

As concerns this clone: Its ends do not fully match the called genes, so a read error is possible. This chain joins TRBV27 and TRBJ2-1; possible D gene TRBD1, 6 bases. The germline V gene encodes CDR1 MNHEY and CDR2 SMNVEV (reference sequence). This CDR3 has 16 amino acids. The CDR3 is CTSSLRLEGVYNEQFF. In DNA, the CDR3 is TGTACCAGCAGTTTACGGCTAGAGGGGGTCTACAATGAGCAGTTCTTC.

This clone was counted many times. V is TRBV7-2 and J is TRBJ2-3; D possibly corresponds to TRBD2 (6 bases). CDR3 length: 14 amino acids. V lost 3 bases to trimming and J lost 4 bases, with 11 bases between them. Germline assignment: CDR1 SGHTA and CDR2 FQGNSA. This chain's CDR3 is CASSFDRESDTQYF. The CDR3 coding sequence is TGTGCCAGCAGCTTCGACCGGGAGTCAGATACGCAGTATTTT.

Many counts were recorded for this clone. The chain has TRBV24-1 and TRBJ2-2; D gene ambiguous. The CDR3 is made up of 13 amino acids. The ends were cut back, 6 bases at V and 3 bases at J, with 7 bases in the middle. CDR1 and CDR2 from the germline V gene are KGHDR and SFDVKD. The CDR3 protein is CATSPAYTGELFF. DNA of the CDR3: TGTGCCACCAGTCCAGCCTACACCGGGGAGCTGTTTTTT.

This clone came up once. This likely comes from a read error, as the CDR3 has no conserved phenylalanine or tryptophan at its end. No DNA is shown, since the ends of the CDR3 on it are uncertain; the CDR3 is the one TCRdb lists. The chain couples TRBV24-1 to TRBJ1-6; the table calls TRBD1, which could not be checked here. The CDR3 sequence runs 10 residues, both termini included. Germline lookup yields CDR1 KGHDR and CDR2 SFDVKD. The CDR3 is CATSDFPPSD.

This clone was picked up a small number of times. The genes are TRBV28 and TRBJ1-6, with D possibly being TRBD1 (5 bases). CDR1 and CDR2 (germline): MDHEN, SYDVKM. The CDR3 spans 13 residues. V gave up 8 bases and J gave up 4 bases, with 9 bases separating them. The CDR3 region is CASEGIYNSPLHF. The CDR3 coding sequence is TGTGCCAGCGAGGGGATTTATAATTCACCCCTCCACTTT.

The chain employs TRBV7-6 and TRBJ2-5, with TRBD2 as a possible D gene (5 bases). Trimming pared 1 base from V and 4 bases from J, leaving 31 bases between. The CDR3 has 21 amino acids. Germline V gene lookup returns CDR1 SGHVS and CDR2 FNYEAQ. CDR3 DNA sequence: TGTGCCAGCAGCTTAGTTACTTTGGGCCAGCCTATACCTAAAGGAGGAGAGACCCAGTACTTC. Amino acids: CASSLVTLGQPIPKGGETQYF.

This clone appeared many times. CDR3 loop: CASSWGGYTDTQYF. The CDR3 region has the DNA TGCGCCAGCAGCTGGGGGGGCTACACAGATACGCAGTATTTT. The V gene is TRBV5-1, the J gene TRBJ2-3, with TRBD2 as a possible D gene (7 bases). Germline CDR1 and CDR2: SGHRS and YFSETQ. The CDR3 length is 14 residues. V lost 3 bases, J lost 2 bases, and 10 bases lay in between.